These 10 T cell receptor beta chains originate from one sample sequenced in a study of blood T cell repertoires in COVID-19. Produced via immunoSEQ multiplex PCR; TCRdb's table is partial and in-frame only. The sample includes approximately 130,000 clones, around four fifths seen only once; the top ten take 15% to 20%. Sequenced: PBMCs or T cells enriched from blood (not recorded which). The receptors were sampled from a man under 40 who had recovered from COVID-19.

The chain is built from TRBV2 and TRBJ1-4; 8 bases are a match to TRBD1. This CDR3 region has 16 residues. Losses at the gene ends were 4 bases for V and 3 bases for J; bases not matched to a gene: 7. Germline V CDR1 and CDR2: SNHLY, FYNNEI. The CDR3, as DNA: TGTGCCAGCAGTGCTGGCGGACAGGGCTCTAATGAAAAACTGTTTTTT. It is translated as CASSAGGQGSNEKLFF.

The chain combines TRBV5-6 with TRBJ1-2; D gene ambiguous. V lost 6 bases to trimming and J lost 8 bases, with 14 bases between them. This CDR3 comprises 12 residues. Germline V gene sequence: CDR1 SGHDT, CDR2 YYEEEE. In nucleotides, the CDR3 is TGTGCCAGCACCGCGGGAGCGGCCGGCTACACCTTC. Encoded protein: CASTAGAAGYTF.

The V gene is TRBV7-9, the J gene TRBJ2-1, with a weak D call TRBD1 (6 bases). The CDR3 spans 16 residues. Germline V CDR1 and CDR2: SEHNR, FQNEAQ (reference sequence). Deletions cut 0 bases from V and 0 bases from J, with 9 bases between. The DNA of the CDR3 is TGTGCCAGCAGCTTAGCCCAGGGGATCTCCTACAATGAGCAGTTCTTC. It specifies CASSLAQGISYNEQFF.

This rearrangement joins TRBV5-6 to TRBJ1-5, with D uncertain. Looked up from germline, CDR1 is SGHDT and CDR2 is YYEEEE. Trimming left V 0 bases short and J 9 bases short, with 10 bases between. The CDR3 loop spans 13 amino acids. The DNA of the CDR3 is TGTGCCAGCAGCTTGGGGGCCAACGCGCCCCAGCATTTT. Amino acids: CASSLGANAPQHF.

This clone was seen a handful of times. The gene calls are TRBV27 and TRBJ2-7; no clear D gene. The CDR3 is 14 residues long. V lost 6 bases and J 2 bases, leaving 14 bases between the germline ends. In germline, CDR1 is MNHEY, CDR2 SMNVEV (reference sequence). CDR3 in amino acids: CASSRGAEPYEQYV. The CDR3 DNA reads TGTGCCAGCAGCCGAGGCGCCGAGCCCTACGAGCAGTACGTC.

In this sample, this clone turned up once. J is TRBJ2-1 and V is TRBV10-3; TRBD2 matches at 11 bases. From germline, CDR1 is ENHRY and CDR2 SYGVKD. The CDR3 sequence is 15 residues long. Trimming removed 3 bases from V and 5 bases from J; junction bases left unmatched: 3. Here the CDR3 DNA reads TGTGCCATCAGTGATAGCGGGGGGGCCAACAATGAGCAGTTCTTC. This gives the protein CAISDSGGANNEQFF.

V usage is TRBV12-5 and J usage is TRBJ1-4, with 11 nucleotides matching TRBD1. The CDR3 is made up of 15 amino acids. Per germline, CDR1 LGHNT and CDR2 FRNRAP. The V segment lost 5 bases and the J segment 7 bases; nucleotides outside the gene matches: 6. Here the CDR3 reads CASGPGQGASEKLFF. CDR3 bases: TGTGCTAGTGGTCCCGGACAGGGGGCGTCTGAAAAACTGTTTTTT. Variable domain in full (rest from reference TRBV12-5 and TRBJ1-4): DARVTQTPRHKVTEMGQEVTMRCQPILGHNTVFWYRQTMMQGLELLAYFRNRAPLDDSGMPKDRFSAEMPDATLATLKIQPSEPRDSAVYFCASGPGQGASEKLFFGSGTQLSVL.

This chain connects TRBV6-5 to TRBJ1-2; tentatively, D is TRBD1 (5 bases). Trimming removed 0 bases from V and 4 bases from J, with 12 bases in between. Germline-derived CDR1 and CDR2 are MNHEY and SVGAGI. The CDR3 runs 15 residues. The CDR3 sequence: CASSYSAGNTYGYTF. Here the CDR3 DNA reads TGTGCCAGCAGTTACTCGGCAGGGAACACCTATGGCTACACCTTC.

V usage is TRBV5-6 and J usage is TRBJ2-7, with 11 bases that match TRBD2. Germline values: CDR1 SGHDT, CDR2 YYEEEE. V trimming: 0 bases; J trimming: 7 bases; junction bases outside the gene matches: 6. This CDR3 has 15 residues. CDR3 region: CASSLGVAGGREQYV. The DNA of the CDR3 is TGTGCCAGCAGCTTGGGAGTAGCGGGGGGGCGAGAGCAGTACGTC.

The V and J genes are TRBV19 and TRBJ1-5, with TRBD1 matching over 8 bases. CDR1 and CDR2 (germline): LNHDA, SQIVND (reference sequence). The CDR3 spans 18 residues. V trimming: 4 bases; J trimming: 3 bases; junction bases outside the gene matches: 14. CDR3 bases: TGTGCCAGTAGTACCCGTGGAGGCATGACAGGGGTCAATCAGCCCCAGCATTTT. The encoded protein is CASSTRGGMTGVNQPQHF.